The rows below give T cell receptor beta chains drawn from one sample of a study of T cells in Graves' hyperthyroidism and ophthalmopathy. One entry per CDR3 protein results from TCRdb running MiXCR on the multiplex PCR reads. This repertoire shows a few hundred thousand distinct CDR3 sequences, around 16% found once; its top ten account for 12% to 15%. The specimen was blood. These receptors all come from a woman between 18 and 29 years old with Graves' hyperthyroidism. The CDR3 runs from the conserved cysteine through the conserved F or W. The order of the fields is CDR3 protein, V gene.

CDR3 protein: CASSRTGYEQYF
V gene: TRBV5-1

CDR3 protein: CSAPMRDVRGAEQFF
V gene: TRBV20-1

CDR3 protein: CASSRLTGFVSGRPGNEQFF
V gene: TRBV4-1

CDR3 protein: CASRPGVGETQYF
V gene: TRBV7-2

CDR3 protein: CASSPETGVSTEAFF
V gene: TRBV12-3/TRBV12-4

CDR3 protein: CASFPGTSGGNEQFF
V gene: TRBV6-1

CDR3 protein: CASRLRGSLDEQFF
V gene: TRBV2

CDR3 protein: CASSLWDGKGQPQHF
V gene: TRBV7-2

CDR3 protein: CASSGGVSADTQYF
V gene: TRBV5-1

CDR3 protein: CASSSTSFETQYF
V gene: TRBV7-2

CDR3 protein: CASSELAATGELFF
V gene: TRBV2

CDR3 protein: CASSRDSSISGANVLTF
V gene: TRBV27

CDR3 protein: CATSRRQLAGPTGDTQYF
V gene: TRBV15

CDR3 protein: CASSSGDRIIQETQYF
V gene: TRBV11-2

CDR3 protein: CASSQASAGLSPLHF
V gene: TRBV3-1

CDR3 protein: CASSPTLTHWNTEAFF
V gene: TRBV3-1

CDR3 protein: CASSLSGGFGYEQYF
V gene: TRBV9

CDR3 protein: CSASNRARADTQYF
V gene: TRBV20-1

CDR3 protein: CASSLDQGYGYTF
V gene: TRBV5-1

CDR3 protein: CASSYSLREGYSNQPQHF
V gene: TRBV6-8

CDR3 protein: CASSGQGGQPQHF
V gene: TRBV2

CDR3 protein: CASSPAKDTQYF
V gene: TRBV19

CDR3 protein: CASSLTSGGYTDTQYF
V gene: TRBV4-3

CDR3 protein: CASTLAAGGVDTQYF
V gene: TRBV3-1

CDR3 protein: CASSTAGGAGNEQFF
V gene: TRBV11-3

CDR3 protein: CASSGRHTLSTDTQYF
V gene: TRBV19

CDR3 protein: CASSLGSVSGNTIYF
V gene: TRBV7-2

CDR3 protein: CASSEGVAYEQYF
V gene: TRBV2

CDR3 protein: CASSLGAGGQGETQYF
V gene: TRBV7-8

CDR3 protein: CASSSRGAGTDTQYF
V gene: TRBV4-1

CDR3 protein: CASSTGGAVMNTEAFF
V gene: TRBV18

CDR3 protein: CSAPLGISNSNQPQHF
V gene: TRBV20-1

CDR3 protein: CSVVTGHGYTF
V gene: TRBV29-1

CDR3 protein: CASSSGTSGRGEQYF
V gene: TRBV11-2

CDR3 protein: CASSLSADYGYTF
V gene: TRBV5-6

CDR3 protein: CASSLEGRTGELFF
V gene: TRBV12-3/TRBV12-4

CDR3 protein: CASSGRTGGPTFEAFF
V gene: TRBV7-8

CDR3 protein: CATRSAGGTGELFF
V gene: TRBV24-1

CDR3 protein: CSARDPGLAGGYNEQFF
V gene: TRBV20-1

CDR3 protein: CASRGNRGGGNQPQHF
V gene: TRBV12-3/TRBV12-4

CDR3 protein: CATSDLSPQGSAGETQYF
V gene: TRBV24-1

CDR3 protein: CASSSHRITDSGANVLTF
V gene: TRBV5-1

CDR3 protein: CASSYTGPGSYEQYF
V gene: TRBV6-2/TRBV6-3

CDR3 protein: CASSFGGANTDTQYF
V gene: TRBV7-3

CDR3 protein: CASSLRAGGTGELFF
V gene: TRBV7-2

CDR3 protein: CASSYSGETQYF
V gene: TRBV6-2/TRBV6-3

CDR3 protein: CASSEGGGTAYNEQFF
V gene: TRBV7-2

CDR3 protein: CASSLGAGLQHF
V gene: TRBV12-3/TRBV12-4

CDR3 protein: CASSRKPIGTEKSSYTF
V gene: TRBV12-3/TRBV12-4

CDR3 protein: CASSEKRTEFTEAFF
V gene: TRBV6-1

CDR3 protein: CASRNTWTGGQPQHF
V gene: TRBV6-1

CDR3 protein: CATHVGDTEAFF
V gene: TRBV7-9

CDR3 protein: CASSLVSEASGNTIYF
V gene: TRBV5-1

CDR3 protein: CATSDLGSQPQHF
V gene: TRBV24-1

CDR3 protein: CASSADRASTDTQYF
V gene: TRBV11-1

CDR3 protein: CSVEEAANTEAFF
V gene: TRBV29-1

CDR3 protein: CASSRLAGAGNEQFF
V gene: TRBV7-3

CDR3 protein: CASSLFSQDNEQFF
V gene: TRBV12-3/TRBV12-4

CDR3 protein: CASSLPQGKGNTGELFF
V gene: TRBV5-1